This T cell receptor beta chain comes out of a study of beta chain features in type 1 diabetes. General study results and limits: The study found moderately but significantly shorter TCRB CDR3s in all four CD4+ subsets of Type 1 diabetes patients. Any PCR bias toward short templates would affect both groups alike.

The germline V and J ends were trimmed by 0 bases and 1 base, with 6 bases remaining between them. Germline CDR1 is MNHEY and CDR2 is SVGAGI. There are 14 residues in the CDR3. Reverse transcribing all isolated RNA meant expressed TCRB transcripts were sequenced. Generated by immunoSEQ multiplex PCR, the TCRdb table keeps only in-frame clones and is missing some. Among fewer than 400,000 clones listed, around 9.3% were seen once. A remark on this clone: Its specificity is not known.

The gene calls are TRBV6-5 and TRBJ1-2, with D perhaps matching TRBD1 (5 bases). The sample comprised central memory CD4+ T cells from blood. The receptor's source is a man aged 25 to 40 with type 1 diabetes. The CDR3 nucleotides are TGTGCCAGCAGTTACTCTGGGGGTAACTATGGCTACACCTTC. This encodes CASSYSGGNYGYTF.